This passage covers 11 T cell receptor beta chains from one sample sequenced in a study of T cell repertoires in cytomegalovirus infection. One entry per CDR3 protein results from TCRdb running MiXCR on the reads. This table has approximately 750,000 distinct CDR3 sequences, under 40% appearing once. Source material: PBMCs. The receptor set was obtained from a human donor in good health (CMV status not recorded). Some clones in this sample may be carry-over from other donors' samples.

This chain uses TRBV10-3 with TRBJ2-1, with a weak D call TRBD2 (6 bases). This CDR3 comprises 17 residues. The germline V gene encodes CDR1 ENHRY and CDR2 SYGVKD. V was pared by 0 bases and J by 1 base, with 13 bases between. The CDR3 DNA is TGTGCCATCAGTGAGTCGGACGGGAGCCTTTCCTACAATGAGCAGTTCTTC. As protein: CAISESDGSLSYNEQFF.

This clonotype was seen at least ten times. This chain uses TRBV7-8 with TRBJ1-1; D unresolved. CDR1 and CDR2 from the germline V gene are SGHVS and FQNEAQ. This CDR3 is 15 amino acids long. V lost 4 bases, J lost 0 bases, and 12 bases lay in between. CDR3 nucleotide sequence: TGTGCCAGCAGCTCCCGATTCGGGGTGAACACTGAAGCTTTCTTT. Translation: CASSSRFGVNTEAFF.

This clonotype was counted between two and nine times. The gene calls are TRBV19 and TRBJ1-3; possibly TRBD1 for D (6 bases). Germline V CDR1 and CDR2: LNHDA, SQIVND (reference sequence). The CDR3 spans 15 residues. Trimming removed 9 bases at V and 2 bases at J, with 17 bases between. In nucleotides, the CDR3 is TGTGCCAGCTCGGGACAAGGGACGGCTGGAAACACCATATATTTT. Its translation: CASSGQGTAGNTIYF.

The chain couples TRBV9 to TRBJ1-2; perhaps TRBD1 as D (6 bases). This CDR3 spans 17 amino acids. Germline V CDR1 and CDR2: SGDLS, YYNGEE. V was pared by 2 bases and J by 6 bases, with 23 bases between. Here the CDR3 DNA reads TGTGCCAGCAGCGTTTCGACGGGACAATCTGCCGGAGATGGCTACACCTTC. As protein: CASSVSTGQSAGDGYTF.

This chain uses TRBV20-1 with TRBJ1-2; D call uncertain. Trimming pared 3 bases from V and 4 bases from J, leaving 9 bases between. Germline V CDR1 and CDR2: DFQATT, SNEGSKA (reference sequence). The CDR3 runs to 12 residues. Here the CDR3 DNA reads TGCAGTGCTAGTCACGCCACCTATGGCTACACCTTC. Protein product: CSASHATYGYTF.

The CDR3 region has the DNA TGTGCCAGCAGTTTTCAGGGACCCTACGAGCAGTACTTC. This codes for CASSFQGPYEQYF. The chain joins TRBV7-2 to TRBJ2-7; D tentatively fits TRBD1 or TRBD2 (5 bases each). The CDR3 spans 13 residues. V dropped 6 bases and J dropped 2 bases, with 11 bases sitting between them. Germline-derived CDR1 and CDR2 are SGHTA and FQGNSA.

This clonotype has a count of ten or more. The rearrangement joins TRBV7-8 to TRBJ1-1; 10 bases align to TRBD1. The CDR3 contains 14 residues. The V and J ends lost 1 base and 10 bases, in that order; junction bases with no gene match: 6. Germline loops: CDR1 SGHVS, CDR2 FQNEAQ. The CDR3 DNA reads TGTGCCAGCAGCTTAGGGGACAGGGGTTATGGAGCTTTCTTT. Amino acid sequence: CASSLGDRGYGAFF.

V usage is TRBV6-5 and J usage is TRBJ2-1; D remains ambiguous. CDR3 length: 12 residues. Between the trimmed V and J ends, which lost 7 bases and 4 bases, there was a span of 8 bases. Germline V gives CDR1 MNHEY, CDR2 SVGAGI. The CDR3 loop reads CASTGVYNEQFF. In DNA, the CDR3 is TGTGCCAGCACCGGAGTTTACAATGAGCAGTTCTTC.

A remark on this clonotype: This may be a read error: a much more frequent sequence differs by one nucleotide. The J gene is TRBJ2-3, the V gene TRBV7-3; the match to TRBD2 covers 7 bases. The CDR3 runs to 14 residues. Germline V gene data show CDR1 as SGHTA and CDR2 as FQGTGA. The CDR3 DNA follows: TGTGCCAGCAGCTTAAGACTAGCAACAGATATGCAGTATTTT. Translated, it gives CASSLRLATDMQYF.

In the case of this clonotype: One base away lies a much larger clone, so this may be a sequencing read error. V gene TRBV7-9 combines with J gene TRBJ1-6; no definite D call. The CDR3 runs 14 residues. Germline CDR1 reads SEHNR; CDR2 reads FQNEAQ (reference sequence). The CDR3 sequence: CASRFGVTNSPLHF. DNA for the CDR3: TGTGCCAGCCGCTTCGGGGTTACTAATTCACCCCTCCACTTT.

This clonotype was detected ten times or more. CDR3 amino acids: CASSPHLSGTEAFF. CDR3 DNA sequence: TGTGCCAGCAGCCCCCATCTTTCAGGGACTGAAGCTTTCTTT. The genes are TRBV7-2 and TRBJ1-1, with D maybe TRBD1 (5 bases). V was shortened by 5 bases and J by 5 bases, with 15 bases between the two germline ends. The CDR3 is 14 residues long. CDR1 is SGHTA and CDR2 is FQGNSA in the germline V gene.